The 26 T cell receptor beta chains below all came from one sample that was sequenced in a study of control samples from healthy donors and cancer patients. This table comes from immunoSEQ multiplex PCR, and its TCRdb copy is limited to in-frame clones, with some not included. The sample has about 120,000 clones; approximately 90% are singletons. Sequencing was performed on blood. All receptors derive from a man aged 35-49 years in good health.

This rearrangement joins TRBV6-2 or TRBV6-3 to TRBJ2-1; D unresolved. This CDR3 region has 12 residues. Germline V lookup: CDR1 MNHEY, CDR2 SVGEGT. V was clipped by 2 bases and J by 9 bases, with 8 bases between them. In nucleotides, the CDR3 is TGTGCCAGCAGTTACATCGGCAGTGAGCAGTTCTTC. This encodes CASSYIGSEQFF.

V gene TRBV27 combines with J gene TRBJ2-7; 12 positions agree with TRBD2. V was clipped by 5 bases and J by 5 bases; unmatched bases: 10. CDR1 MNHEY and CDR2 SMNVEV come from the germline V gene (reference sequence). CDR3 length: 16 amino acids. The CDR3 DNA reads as TGTGCCAGCAGTATTTATCCTAGCGGGGGGGCCGACGAGCAGTACTTC. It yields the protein CASSIYPSGGADEQYF.

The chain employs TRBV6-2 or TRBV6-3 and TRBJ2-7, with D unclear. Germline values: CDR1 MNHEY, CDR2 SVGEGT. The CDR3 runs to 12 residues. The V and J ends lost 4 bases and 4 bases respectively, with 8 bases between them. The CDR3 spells CASSWARYEQYF. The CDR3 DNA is TGTGCCAGCAGTTGGGCGAGATACGAGCAGTACTTC.

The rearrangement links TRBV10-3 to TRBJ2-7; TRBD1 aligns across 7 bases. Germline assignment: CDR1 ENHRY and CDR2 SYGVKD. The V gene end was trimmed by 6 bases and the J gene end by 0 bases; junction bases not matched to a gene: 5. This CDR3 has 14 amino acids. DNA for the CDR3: TGTGCCATCAGCCCCGGGACAGTCTCCTACGAGCAGTACTTC. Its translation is CAISPGTVSYEQYF.

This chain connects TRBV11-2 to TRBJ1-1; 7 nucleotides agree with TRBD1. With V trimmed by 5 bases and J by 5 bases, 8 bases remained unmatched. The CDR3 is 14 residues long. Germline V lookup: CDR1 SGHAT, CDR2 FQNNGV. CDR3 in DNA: TGTGCCAGCAGCCCCCAGGGGGGGCAGACTGAAGCTTTCTTT. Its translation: CASSPQGGQTEAFF.

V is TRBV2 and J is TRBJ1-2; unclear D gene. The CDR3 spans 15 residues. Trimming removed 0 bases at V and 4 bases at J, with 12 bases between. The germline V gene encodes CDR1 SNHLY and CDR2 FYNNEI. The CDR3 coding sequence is TGTGCCAGCAGTGAAGCGCGTGGGCTGAGCTATGGCTACACCTTC. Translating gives CASSEARGLSYGYTF.

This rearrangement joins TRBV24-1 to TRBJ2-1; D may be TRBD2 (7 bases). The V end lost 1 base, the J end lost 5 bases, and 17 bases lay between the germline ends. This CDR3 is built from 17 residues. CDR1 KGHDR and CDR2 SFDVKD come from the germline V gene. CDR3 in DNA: TGTGCCACCAGTGATTTCCTCGGGGGGTCAGGGGACAATGAGCAGTTCTTC. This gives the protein CATSDFLGGSGDNEQFF.

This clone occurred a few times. CDR3 amino acids: CATSRDGGNYGYTF. In DNA form, the CDR3 reads TGTGCCACCAGCAGGGACGGGGGGAACTATGGCTACACCTTC. The chain is built from TRBV15 and TRBJ1-2; tentatively, D is TRBD1 (5 bases). The V end was cut by 3 bases, the J end by 2 bases, with 10 bases between. Germline values: CDR1 LNHNV, CDR2 YYDKDF (reference sequence). The CDR3 is 14 amino acids.

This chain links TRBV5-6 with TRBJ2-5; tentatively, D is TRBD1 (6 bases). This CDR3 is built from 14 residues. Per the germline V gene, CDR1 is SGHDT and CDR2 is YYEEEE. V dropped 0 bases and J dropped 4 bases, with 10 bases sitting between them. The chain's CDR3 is CASSLVSRGETQYF. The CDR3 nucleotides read TGTGCCAGCAGCTTGGTATCCAGGGGAGAGACCCAGTACTTC.

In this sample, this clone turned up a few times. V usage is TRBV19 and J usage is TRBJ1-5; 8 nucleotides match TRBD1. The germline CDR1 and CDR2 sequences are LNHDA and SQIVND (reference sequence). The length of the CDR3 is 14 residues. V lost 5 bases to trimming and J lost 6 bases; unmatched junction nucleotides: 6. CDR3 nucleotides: TGTGCCAGTAGTTCAACAGGGGGAAGTCAGCCCCAGCATTTT. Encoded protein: CASSSTGGSQPQHF.

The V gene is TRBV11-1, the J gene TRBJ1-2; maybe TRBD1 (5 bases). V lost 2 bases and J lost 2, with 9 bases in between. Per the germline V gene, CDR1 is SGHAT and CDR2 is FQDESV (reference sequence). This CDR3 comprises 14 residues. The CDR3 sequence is CASSLRNRNYGYTF. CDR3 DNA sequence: TGTGCCAGCAGCTTAAGGAACAGGAACTATGGCTACACCTTC.

CDR3 sequence: CASSLGRRGLLGDTIYF. DNA for the CDR3: TGTGCCAGCAGCCTCGGCCGGAGGGGACTTTTGGGAGACACCATATATTTT. J is TRBJ1-3 and V is TRBV6-7; the D gene is possibly TRBD1 (5 bases). TRBV6-7 is assigned to the ORF class and has an uncertain function. V was clipped by 6 bases and J by 8 bases, with 26 bases between them. The CDR3 is made up of 17 amino acids.

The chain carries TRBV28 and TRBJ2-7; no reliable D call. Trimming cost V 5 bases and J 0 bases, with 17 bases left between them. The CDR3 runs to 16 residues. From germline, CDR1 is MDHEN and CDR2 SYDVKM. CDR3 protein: CASSTRSLSFSYEQYF. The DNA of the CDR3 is TGTGCCAGCAGTACCCGCAGCCTCTCGTTCTCCTACGAGCAGTACTTC.

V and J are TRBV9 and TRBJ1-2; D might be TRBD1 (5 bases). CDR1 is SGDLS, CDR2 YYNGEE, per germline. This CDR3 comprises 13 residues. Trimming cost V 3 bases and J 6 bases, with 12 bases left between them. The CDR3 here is CASSAREGNGYTF. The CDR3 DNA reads TGTGCCAGCAGCGCCAGGGAAGGGAATGGCTACACCTTC. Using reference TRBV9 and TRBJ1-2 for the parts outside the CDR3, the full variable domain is DSGVTQTPKHLITATGQRVTLRCSPRSGDLSVYWYQQSLDQGLQFLIQYYNGEERAKGNILERFSAQQFPDLHSELNLSSLELGDSALYFCASSAREGNGYTFGSGTRLTVV.

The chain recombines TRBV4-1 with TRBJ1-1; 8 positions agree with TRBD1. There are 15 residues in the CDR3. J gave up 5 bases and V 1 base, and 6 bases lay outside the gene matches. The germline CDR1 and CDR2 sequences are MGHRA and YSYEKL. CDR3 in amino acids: CASSQANRGETEAFF. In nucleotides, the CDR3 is TGCGCCAGCAGCCAAGCGAACAGGGGGGAAACTGAAGCTTTCTTT.

The CDR3 coding sequence is TGTGCCAGCAGCTTACTTCGCACAGATACGCAGTATTTT. Translated, it gives CASSLLRTDTQYF. The rearrangement joins TRBV7-3 to TRBJ2-3; D is undetermined. CDR1 SGHTA and CDR2 FQGTGA come from the germline V gene. Deletions cut 2 bases from V and 1 base from J, with 4 bases between. This CDR3 comprises 13 residues.

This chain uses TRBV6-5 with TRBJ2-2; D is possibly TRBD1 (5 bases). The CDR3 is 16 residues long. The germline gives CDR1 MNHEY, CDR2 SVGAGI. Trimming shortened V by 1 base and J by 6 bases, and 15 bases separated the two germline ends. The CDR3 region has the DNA TGTGCCAGCAGTTACTTTGGACGACAGTTGGCCGGGGAGCTGTTTTTT. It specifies CASSYFGRQLAGELFF.

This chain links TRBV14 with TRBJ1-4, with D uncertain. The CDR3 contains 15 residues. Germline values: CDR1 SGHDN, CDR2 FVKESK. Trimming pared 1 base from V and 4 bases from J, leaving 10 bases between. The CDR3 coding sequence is TGTGCCAGCAGCCAAGTGAGAGGGATTAATGAAAAACTGTTTTTT. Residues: CASSQVRGINEKLFF.

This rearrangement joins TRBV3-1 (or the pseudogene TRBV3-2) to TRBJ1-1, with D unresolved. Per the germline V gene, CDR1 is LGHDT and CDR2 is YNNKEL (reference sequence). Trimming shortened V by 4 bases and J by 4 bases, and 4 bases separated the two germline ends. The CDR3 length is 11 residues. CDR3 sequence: CASSRGTEAFF. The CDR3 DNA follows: TGTGCCAGCAGCCGTGGCACTGAAGCTTTCTTT.

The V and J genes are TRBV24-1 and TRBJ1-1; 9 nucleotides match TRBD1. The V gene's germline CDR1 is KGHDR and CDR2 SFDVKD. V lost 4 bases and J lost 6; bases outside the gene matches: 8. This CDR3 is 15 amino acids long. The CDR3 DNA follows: TGTGCCACCAGTGAATCCGGGACAGGGTGGTCTGAAGCTTTCTTT. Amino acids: CATSESGTGWSEAFF.

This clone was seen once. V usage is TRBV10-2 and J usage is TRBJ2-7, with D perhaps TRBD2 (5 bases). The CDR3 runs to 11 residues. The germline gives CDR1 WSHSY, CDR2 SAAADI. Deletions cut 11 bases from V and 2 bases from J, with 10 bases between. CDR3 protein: CASQLAYEQYF. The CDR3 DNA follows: TGCGCCTCCCAACTAGCCTACGAGCAGTACTTC.

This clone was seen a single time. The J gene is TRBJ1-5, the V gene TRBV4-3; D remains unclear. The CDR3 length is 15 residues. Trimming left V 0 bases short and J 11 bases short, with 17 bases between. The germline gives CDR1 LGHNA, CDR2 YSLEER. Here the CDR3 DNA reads TGCGCCAGCAGCCAAGATTTTGTCAGTGGGGAGGCCCAGCATTTT. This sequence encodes CASSQDFVSGEAQHF.

CDR3 sequence: CASSEVRGDNEQFF. CDR3 sequence (DNA): TGTGCCAGCAGTGAAGTTAGAGGGGACAATGAGCAGTTCTTC. The chain is built from TRBV2 and TRBJ2-1; D is tentatively TRBD1 or TRBD2 (5 bases each). The CDR3 loop spans 14 amino acids. Trimming took 1 base from V and 5 from J, leaving 9 bases between them. Germline V gene sequence: CDR1 SNHLY, CDR2 FYNNEI. The full variable domain, with the rest looked up from reference TRBV2 and TRBJ2-1, is EPEVTQTPSHQVTQMGQEVILRCVPISNHLYFYWYRQILGQKVEFLVSFYNNEISEKSEIFDDQFSVERPDGSNFTLKIRSTKLEDSAMYFCASSEVRGDNEQFFGPGTRLTVL.

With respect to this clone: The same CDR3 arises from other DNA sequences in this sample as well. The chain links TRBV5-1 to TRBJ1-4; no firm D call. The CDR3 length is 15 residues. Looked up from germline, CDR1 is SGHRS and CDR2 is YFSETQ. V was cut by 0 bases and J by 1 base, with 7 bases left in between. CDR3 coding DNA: TGCGCCAGCAGCTTGGAAGGCCGAACTAATGAAAAACTGTTTTTT. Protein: CASSLEGRTNEKLFF.

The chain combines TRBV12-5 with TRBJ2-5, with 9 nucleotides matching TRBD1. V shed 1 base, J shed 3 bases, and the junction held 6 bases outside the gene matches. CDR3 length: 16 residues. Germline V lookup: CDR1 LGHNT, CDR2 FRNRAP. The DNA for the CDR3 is TGTGCTAGTGGTTTGGACAGGGGGCGCATGAAAGAGACCCAGTACTTC. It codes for CASGLDRGRMKETQYF.

CDR3 loop: CASSYQLGTGELFF. The DNA for the CDR3 is TGTGCCAGCAGTTATCAGTTAGGGACCGGGGAGCTGTTTTTT. This rearrangement joins TRBV6-5 to TRBJ2-2, with D unresolved. Trimming stripped 3 bases from V and 5 bases from J, with 10 bases between. This CDR3 region has 14 residues. CDR1 and CDR2 (germline): MNHEY, SVGAGI.